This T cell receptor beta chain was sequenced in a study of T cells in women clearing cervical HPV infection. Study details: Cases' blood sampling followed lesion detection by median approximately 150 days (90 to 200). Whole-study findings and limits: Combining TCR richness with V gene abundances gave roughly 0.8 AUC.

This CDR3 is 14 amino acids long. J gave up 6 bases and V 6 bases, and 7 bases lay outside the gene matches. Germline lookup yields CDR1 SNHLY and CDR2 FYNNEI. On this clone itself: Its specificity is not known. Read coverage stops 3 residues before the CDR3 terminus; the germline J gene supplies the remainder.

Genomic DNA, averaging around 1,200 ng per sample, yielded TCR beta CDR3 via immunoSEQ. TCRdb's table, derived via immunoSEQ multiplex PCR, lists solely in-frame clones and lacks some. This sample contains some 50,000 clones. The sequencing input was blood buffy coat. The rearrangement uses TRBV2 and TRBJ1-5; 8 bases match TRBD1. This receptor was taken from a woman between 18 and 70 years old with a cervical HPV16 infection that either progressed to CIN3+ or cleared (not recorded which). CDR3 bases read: TGTGCCAGCAGATCAGGGGGCGCGGTTCAGCCC. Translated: CASRSGGAVQP. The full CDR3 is CASRSGGAVQPQHF.